The 6 T cell receptor beta chains in this list originate from one sample, sequenced in a study of beta chain features in type 1 diabetes. Expressed TCRB transcripts got sequenced, as all isolated RNA was reverse transcribed. Generated by immunoSEQ multiplex PCR, the TCRdb table keeps only in-frame clones and is missing some. The table lists 900,000 or so clones, 17% of them singletons. What was sequenced was naive CD4+ T cells from blood. The receptors here all came from a woman aged 18-35 years in good health.

This clone was seen a handful of times. The J gene is TRBJ2-3, the V gene TRBV7-8, with D possibly TRBD2 on 5 matching bases. Germline V gene sequence: CDR1 SGHVS, CDR2 FQNEAQ. The CDR3 length is 17 residues. V lost 1 base, J lost 1 base, and 15 bases lay in between. The CDR3 region is CASSLDLPGKGTDTQYF. In DNA, the CDR3 is TGTGCCAGCAGCTTAGATCTGCCGGGGAAGGGCACAGATACGCAGTATTTT.

This clone showed up just a few times. This rearrangement joins TRBV13 to TRBJ2-3; 7 nucleotides line up with TRBD2. This CDR3 spans 15 amino acids. J was trimmed by 2 bases and V by 1 base; bases with no gene match: 3. CDR1 is PRHDT and CDR2 is FYEKMQ in the germline V gene (reference sequence). CDR3 in amino acids: CASSLAAGVTDTQYF. As DNA, the CDR3 is TGTGCCAGCAGCTTAGCTGCGGGGGTCACAGATACGCAGTATTTT. The full variable domain, rest sourced from reference TRBV13 and TRBJ2-3, is AAGVIQSPRHLIKEKRETATLKCYPIPRHDTVYWYQQGPGQDPQFLISFYEKMQSDKGSIPDRFSAQQFSDYHSELNMSSLELGDSALYFCASSLAAGVTDTQYFGPGTRLTVL.

The gene calls are TRBV23-1 and TRBJ2-5; D not resolved. TRBV23-1 is known as an ORF, though its function is uncertain. The V gene lost 0 bases and the J gene lost 4 bases, with 3 bases spanning the gap. CDR3 size: 12 residues. CDR3 sequence reads: CASSQSRETQYF. The CDR3 DNA reads as TGCGCCAGCAGTCAATCGAGAGAGACCCAGTACTTC.

This clone has more than one count but fewer than ten. This chain joins TRBV9 and TRBJ2-7; weak D call: TRBD1 (5 bases). The V end was cut by 4 bases, the J end by 4 bases, with 12 bases between. This CDR3 is built from 13 residues. Germline V gene data show CDR1 as SGDLS and CDR2 as YYNGEE. Here the CDR3 reads CASSTFRAYEQYF. The CDR3 coding sequence is TGTGCCAGCAGCACATTCAGGGCGTACGAGCAGTACTTC. Looking up the rest from reference TRBV9 and TRBJ2-7 gives the full variable domain: DSGVTQTPKHLITATGQRVTLRCSPRSGDLSVYWYQQSLDQGLQFLIQYYNGEERAKGNILERFSAQQFPDLHSELNLSSLELGDSALYFCASSTFRAYEQYFGPGTRLTVT.

The rearrangement uses TRBV5-6 and TRBJ2-7; the D call may be TRBD1 or TRBD2 (5 bases each). The V gene's germline CDR1 is SGHDT and CDR2 YYEEEE. V dropped 3 bases and J dropped 6 bases, with 16 bases sitting between them. This CDR3 contains 14 residues. The CDR3 loop is CASSSPRGAGEQYF. The CDR3 DNA is TGTGCCAGCAGCTCACCCAGAGGGGCGGGCGAGCAGTACTTC.

DNA for the CDR3: TGTGCCAGCAGCTTATCCAAAGTCAGGGGATCAGGCGAGCAGTACTTC. Translating gives CASSLSKVRGSGEQYF. The V and J genes are TRBV11-2 and TRBJ2-7, with D maybe TRBD1 (6 bases). From germline, CDR1 is SGHAT and CDR2 FQNNGV. CDR3 length: 16 residues. Trimming cost V 2 bases and J 6 bases, with 20 bases left between them.